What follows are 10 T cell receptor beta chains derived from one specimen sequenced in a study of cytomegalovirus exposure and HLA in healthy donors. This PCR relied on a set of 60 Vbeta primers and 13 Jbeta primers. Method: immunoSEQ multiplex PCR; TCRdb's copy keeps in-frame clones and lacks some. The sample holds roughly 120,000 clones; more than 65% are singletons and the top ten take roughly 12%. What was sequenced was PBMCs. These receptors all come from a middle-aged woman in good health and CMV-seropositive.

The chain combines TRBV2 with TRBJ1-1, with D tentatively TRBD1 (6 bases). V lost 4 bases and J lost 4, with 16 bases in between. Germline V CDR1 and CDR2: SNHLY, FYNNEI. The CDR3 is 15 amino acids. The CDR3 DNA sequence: TGTGCCAGCAGTGGAGCCAGGGGAATGGGCACTGAAGCTTTCTTT. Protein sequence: CASSGARGMGTEAFF.

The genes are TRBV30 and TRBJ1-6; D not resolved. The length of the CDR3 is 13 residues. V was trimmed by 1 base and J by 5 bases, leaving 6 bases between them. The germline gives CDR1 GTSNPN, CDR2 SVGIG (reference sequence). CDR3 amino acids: CAWSAGNNSPLHF. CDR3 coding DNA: TGTGCCTGGAGTGCGGGTAATAATTCACCCCTCCACTTT.

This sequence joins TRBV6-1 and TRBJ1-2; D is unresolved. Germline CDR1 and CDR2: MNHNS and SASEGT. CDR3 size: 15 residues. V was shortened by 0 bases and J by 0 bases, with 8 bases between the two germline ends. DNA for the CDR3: TGTGCCAGCAGTGAAGCCCGCCGGGCTAACTATGGCTACACCTTC. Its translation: CASSEARRANYGYTF.

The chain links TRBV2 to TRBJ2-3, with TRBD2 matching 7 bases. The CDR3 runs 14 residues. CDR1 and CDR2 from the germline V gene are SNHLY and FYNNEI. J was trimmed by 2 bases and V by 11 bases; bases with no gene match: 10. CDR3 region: CAPRPSGHTDTQYF. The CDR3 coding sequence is TGTGCCCCCCGCCCTAGCGGTCACACAGATACGCAGTATTTT. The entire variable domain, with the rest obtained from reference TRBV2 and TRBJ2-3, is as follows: EPEVTQTPSHQVTQMGQEVILRCVPISNHLYFYWYRQILGQKVEFLVSFYNNEISEKSEIFDDQFSVERPDGSNFTLKIRSTKLEDSAMYFCAPRPSGHTDTQYFGPGTRLTVL.

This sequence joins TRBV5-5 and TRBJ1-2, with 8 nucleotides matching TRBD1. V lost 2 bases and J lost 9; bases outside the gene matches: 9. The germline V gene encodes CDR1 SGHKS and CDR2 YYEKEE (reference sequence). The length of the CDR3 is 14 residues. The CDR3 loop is CASSFGQGGDRYTF. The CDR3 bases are TGTGCCAGCAGCTTCGGACAGGGTGGCGATCGCTACACCTTC.

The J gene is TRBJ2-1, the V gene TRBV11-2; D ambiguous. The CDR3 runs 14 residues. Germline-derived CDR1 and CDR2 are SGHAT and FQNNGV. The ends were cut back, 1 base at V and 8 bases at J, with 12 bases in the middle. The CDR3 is CASSLVRRSDEQFF. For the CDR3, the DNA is TGTGCCAGCAGCTTAGTACGGAGATCGGATGAGCAGTTCTTC.

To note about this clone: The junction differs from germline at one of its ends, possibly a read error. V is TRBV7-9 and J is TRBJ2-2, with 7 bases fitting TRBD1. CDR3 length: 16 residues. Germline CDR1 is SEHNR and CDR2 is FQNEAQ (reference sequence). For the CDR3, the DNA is TGTTCCAGCAGCTTAGTGAGGGGGCTGAGCACCGGGGAGCTGTTTTTT. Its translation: CSSSLVRGLSTGELFF.

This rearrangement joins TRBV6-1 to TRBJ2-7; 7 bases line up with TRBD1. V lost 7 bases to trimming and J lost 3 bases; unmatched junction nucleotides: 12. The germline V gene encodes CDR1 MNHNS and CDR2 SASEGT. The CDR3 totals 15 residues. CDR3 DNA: TGTGCCAGCACCCCCAGGACAGGAGGTTTCTACGAGCAGTACTTC. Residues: CASTPRTGGFYEQYF.

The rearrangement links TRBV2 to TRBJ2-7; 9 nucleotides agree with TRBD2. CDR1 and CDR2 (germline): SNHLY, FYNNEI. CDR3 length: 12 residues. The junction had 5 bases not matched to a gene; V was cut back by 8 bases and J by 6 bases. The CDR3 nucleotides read TGTGCCAGCTCGGTGACTAGCGGCGAGCAGTACTTC. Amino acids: CASSVTSGEQYF.

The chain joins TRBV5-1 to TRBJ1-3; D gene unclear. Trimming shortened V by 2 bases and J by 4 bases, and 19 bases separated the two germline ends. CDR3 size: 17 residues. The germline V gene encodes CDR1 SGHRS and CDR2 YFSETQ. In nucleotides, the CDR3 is TGCGCCAGCAGCTTCGGAGCAGCGGGCGTGGAAGGAAACACCATATATTTT. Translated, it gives CASSFGAAGVEGNTIYF.